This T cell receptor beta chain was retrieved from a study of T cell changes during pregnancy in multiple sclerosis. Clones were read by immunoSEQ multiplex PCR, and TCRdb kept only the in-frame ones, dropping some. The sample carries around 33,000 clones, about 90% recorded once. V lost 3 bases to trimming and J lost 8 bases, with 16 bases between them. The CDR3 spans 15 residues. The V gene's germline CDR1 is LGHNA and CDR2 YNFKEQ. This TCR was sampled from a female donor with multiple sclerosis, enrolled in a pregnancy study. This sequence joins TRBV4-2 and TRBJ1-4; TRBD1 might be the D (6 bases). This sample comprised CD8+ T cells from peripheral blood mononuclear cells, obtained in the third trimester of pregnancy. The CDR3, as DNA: TGTGCCAGCAGCCATCAACAGGGTGCGGACGAAAAACTGTTTTTT. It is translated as CASSHQQGADEKLFF.